A selection of T cell receptor beta chains follows, all from one sample in a study of blood T cell repertoires in COVID-19. The repertoire was sequenced with immunoSEQ multiplex PCR; TCRdb's copy has only in-frame clones and lacks some. The table has roughly 220,000 clones, around 80% seen once. The sequencing input was peripheral blood. The receptors originated from a woman aged 60-75 years who had recovered from COVID-19. The CDR3 runs from the conserved cysteine through the conserved F or W. The D gene is left open where the match is weak. Size is omitted from some rows. Given values are once, few, many or a class for expanded clones.

TRBV4-2	TRBD1	TRBJ2-5	.	CASNDRGKKTQYF	TGTGCCAGCAACGACAGGGGAAAGAAGACCCAGTACTTC
TRBV29-1	.	TRBJ1-2	.	CSVSDREEKGYGYTF	TGCAGCGTTAGCGATCGGGAAGAGAAGGGCTATGGCTACACCTTC
TRBV19	TRBD1	TRBJ1-2	.	CASSPWDSETVNYGYTF	TGTGCCAGTAGTCCTTGGGACAGCGAAACCGTCAACTATGGCTACACCTTC
TRBV7-2	.	TRBJ1-3	.	CASSLEGQGRTGNTIYF	TGTGCCAGCAGCTTAGAGGGGCAGGGGAGAACTGGAAACACCATATATTTT
TRBV5-1	TRBD2	TRBJ2-3	once	CASSLGGRRGGRTDTQYF	TGCGCCAGCAGCTTGGGAGGGCGGCGGGGGGGCCGTACAGATACGCAGTATTTT
TRBV13	.	TRBJ2-2	.	CASSPRPSVTGELFF	TGTGCCAGCAGCCCGAGGCCGAGCGTGACCGGGGAGCTGTTTTTT
TRBV9	.	TRBJ1-5	many	CASRATGNQPQHF	TGTGCCAGCAGAGCTACAGGGAATCAGCCCCAGCATTTT
TRBV7-9	TRBD1	TRBJ1-2	.	CASSLGQGDYGYTF	TGTGCCAGCAGCTTGGGACAGGGTGACTATGGCTACACCTTC
TRBV5-4	.	TRBJ1-3	.	CASSLAGRSGNTIYF	TGTGCCAGCAGCTTAGCAGGGAGGTCTGGAAACACCATATATTTT
TRBV9	TRBD2	TRBJ2-2	.	CASSQSGGVRSTGELFF	TGTGCCAGCAGCCAAAGCGGGGGGGTTAGGAGTACCGGGGAGCTGTTTTTT
TRBV6-5	.	TRBJ1-1	many	CASSWTESNTEAFF	TGTGCCAGCAGTTGGACAGAATCGAACACTGAAGCTTTCTTT
TRBV7-3	.	TRBJ2-5	once	CASSRLGETQYF	TGTGCCAGCAGCCGACTAGGAGAGACCCAGTACTTC
TRBV5-6	.	TRBJ1-1	.	CASRYVDTEAFF	TGTGCCAGCAGGTATGTCGACACTGAAGCTTTCTTT
TRBV5-4	.	TRBJ2-6	.	CASSPDISGANVLTF	TGTGCCAGCAGCCCTGACATATCCGGGGCCAACGTCCTGACTTTC
TRBV4-2	.	TRBJ1-2	few	CASSQGVLNYGYTF	TGTGCCAGCAGCCAAGGAGTTCTGAACTATGGCTACACCTTC
TRBV10-3	.	TRBJ2-1	.	CAIGGTNSYNEQFF	TGTGCCATCGGAGGGACGAACTCCTACAATGAGCAGTTCTTC
TRBV15	.	TRBJ1-4	.	CATSRGLRRAGDEKLFF	TGTGCCACCAGCAGAGGACTCAGACGAGCGGGGGATGAAAAACTGTTTTTT